Below, one T cell receptor beta chain is given with its context. In germline, CDR1 is MNHEY, CDR2 SMNVEV (reference sequence). V dropped 5 bases and J dropped 0; count of bases not matched to a gene: 11. This CDR3 contains 17 residues. Time point: cycle 4 day 1 (C4D1), after around six weeks of nivolumab. All patients relapsed after autologous stem cell transplantation, and brentuximab vedotin exposure varied. CD8+ T cells were isolated from thawed PBMCs by magnetic negative selection. The data were obtained in a study of PD-1 blockade in classical Hodgkin lymphoma. Sequencing was performed with immunoSEQ multiplex PCR; in TCRdb, only in-frame clones are kept and a portion is missing. The sample contains some 8,400 clones, approximately 78% of which appear only once.

The source is a human donor with classical Hodgkin lymphoma. The sequences come from CD8+ T cells from blood, collected before the fourth cycle of nivolumab. The genes are TRBV27 and TRBJ2-3, with TRBD1 identical over 7 bases. The CDR3 sequence: CASSRDRDSISTDTQYF. The CDR3 nucleotides read TGTGCCAGCAGTAGGGACAGAGATTCGATAAGCACAGATACGCAGTATTTT.